This T cell receptor (beta chain) was sequenced for a study of blood T cell repertoires in COVID-19. Background on the study: COVID-19 samples from acute and convalescent phases originated in the United States, Italy and Spain. From T cells, B-cell-depleted T cells, or PBMCs came the material, which was cDNA or gDNA.

The CDR3 covers 15 residues. CDR1 and CDR2 from the germline V gene are MNHEY and SVGEGT. Germline trimming cut 2 bases from V and 6 bases from J; bases unmatched to any gene: 2. As processed by the authors: Reference gene primer amplification in the assay estimated nucleated cell counts. The method was immunoSEQ multiplex PCR; TCRdb's version includes in-frame clones alone and lacks a portion of them. That table gives V, J and clone size, and the DNA gave D and trimming. The sample lists around 250,000 clones; around nine tenths were seen once. The sample was peripheral blood. The rearrangement joins TRBV6-2 or TRBV6-3 to TRBJ1-5; TRBD1 agrees at 12 bases. The receptor was derived from a woman in her thirties or forties who had recovered from COVID-19. CDR3 sequence (DNA): TGTGCCAGCAGTTACGGGGGACAGGGGGCTCAGCCCCAGCATTTT. Protein: CASSYGGQGAQPQHF.